This T cell receptor (beta chain) was found in a study of OX40 agonist ivuxolimab in advanced cancers. Study-wide results and caveats: Near-lowest levels of clonal expansion characterized partial responders at 0.1-3.0 mg/kg.

The investigators sampled blood at baseline, at cycle 4 day 1, and at cycle 7 day 1. CDR3 size: 14 residues. The germline gives CDR1 SGHDT, CDR2 YYEEEE. The V end was cut by 1 base, the J end by 2 bases, with 8 bases between. Sequenced by immunoSEQ multiplex PCR; TCRdb stores in-frame clones only, minus some. The table lists 57,000 or so clones, about 93% of them singletons. Turning to this clone: Its antigen is unknown.

Here the sequenced sample was CD4+ or CD8+ T cells sorted from blood, taken in a trial of the OX40 agonist ivuxolimab. The sequence derives from an adult with an advanced solid tumor such as melanoma, head and neck, liver or kidney cancer. V gene TRBV5-6 combines with J gene TRBJ2-3; D uncertain. For the CDR3, the DNA is TGTGCCAGCAGCTTGTGGCCGGACACAGATACGCAGTATTTT. As protein: CASSLWPDTDTQYF.